This T cell receptor (beta chain) comes out of a study of blood T cell repertoires in COVID-19. In the study overall: Sites across the United States, Italy and Spain contributed samples from acute and convalescent COVID-19. PBMCs, B-cell-depleted T cells, or T cells provided the cDNA or gDNA that made up the material.

V lost 4 bases and J lost 9, with 16 bases in between. The CDR3 runs to 14 residues. Germline V gene data show CDR1 as MNHEY and CDR2 as SMNVEV (reference sequence). As originally analysed: Amplification of reference gene primers provided the estimated nucleated cell counts. Here immunoSEQ multiplex PCR was the method, and the copy in TCRdb shows in-frame clones only, minus some. That table furnishes V, J and clone size, whereas the DNA furnished D and trimming. The table records 110,000 or so clones, 70% to 85% of them present only once. This receptor was obtained from a woman in her thirties or forties with acute or convalescent COVID-19. The gene calls are TRBV27 and TRBJ2-1, with D possibly TRBD1 on 7 matching bases. The specimen sequenced was peripheral blood. The CDR3 spells CASSSQGWGGEQFF. The DNA of the CDR3 is TGTGCCAGCAGTTCACAGGGGTGGGGAGGTGAGCAGTTCTTC.